This T cell receptor beta chain was identified in a study of graft-versus-host responses after intestinal transplantation. As for the study in general: Uniformly, recipients were administered anti-thymocyte globulin induction with subsequent tacrolimus and steroids for 2 to 3 years.

CDR3 length: 13 residues. The V end was cut by 7 bases, the J end by 1 base, with 10 bases between. Germline V gene sequence: CDR1 MDHEN, CDR2 SYDVKM. Note on this clone: Its antigen is unidentified.

Measured with immunoSEQ multiplex PCR; TCRdb has only the in-frame clones, and not every one. The table has 90,000 to 150,000 clones, 95% seen once. Overall study results and limits: Early post-transplant HvG declines tracked with peak circulating GvH clone levels. Investigators detected GvH clones in recipient marrow, with some emerging earlier in ileum or blood.

The chain combines TRBV28 with TRBJ2-5, with D perhaps TRBD2 (6 bases). The origin of this receptor is a human donor who received an intestinal transplant. Sequences were derived from unstimulated CD8+ T cells sorted from spleen or lymph node cells, sampled before intestinal transplant. CDR3 in DNA: TGTGCCAGCACCCAACTAGCCCAAGAGACCCAGTACTTC. This translates into CASTQLAQETQYF.